The sequence of this T cell receptor beta chain was determined in a study of a mutant IDH1 vaccine in newly diagnosed glioma (dated by TCRdb to the early 2020s). The study in broad terms: Of the 30 to 35 patients who were treated, about 60% were male and around 40% were female, and the mean age was about 40 years. Before enrollment, most patients had been given radiochemotherapy with temozolomide as standard therapy, while the rest had received either radiotherapy alone or temozolomide alone. Peripheral blood was collected at six visits: V03 (baseline), V05, V07, V10, V12 and V13. Longitudinal TCRB deep sequencing was done for about two dozen treated patients, wherever samples were available for exploratory analyses. Study-level results and caveats: Vaccine-induced immune responses across multiple MHC alleles were detected in 90% to 95% of patients. PBMC samples for TCRB deep sequencing were selected based on availability. The authors stated that sample limitations prevented analyses of patient blood samples from being reproduced. Changes in the top peripheral T cell clonotypes picked up by TCRB sequencing did not appear to be linked to pseudoprogression.

The sample's time point label is to be understood as: baseline, week 1 (first vaccination visit). The intended sense of this specimen's treatment or condition label: pre-vaccination baseline after standard-of-care therapy. Newly diagnosed WHO grade 3 or 4 IDH1-mutant astrocytomas showing loss of nuclear ATRX were present in the donors. The samples were drawn from NOA16, a multicentre, single-arm, open-label phase I trial in Germany that tested a mutant IDH1 peptide vaccine in humans for the first time. Visit V03 blood draws served as the baseline sample for immunogenicity testing. Genomic DNA for TCRB sequencing was isolated from EDTA blood with the DNeasy Blood and Tissue Kit. Concerning this clone: Its antigen is not yet known. No clone much larger than this one lies a single base away; base qualities are absent.

The library relied on the immunoSEQ multiplex PCR assay. Rearranged TCR beta chain sequences were amplified using the hsTCRB Kit according to the manufacturer's protocol. An Illumina MiSeq was used to sequence the TCRB libraries. As for how the authors treated the data: Demultiplexing, trimming and gene mapping were performed with the kit vendor's proprietary platform. In TCRdb, the immuneACCESS table is reduced to in-frame sequences with V and J assigned. These tables do not hold every clone; where another copy was compared, an unresolved V gene accounts for under half, and the others remain unexplained. The DNA was the basis for D and trimming; V, J and clone size are from that table. Present in this sample are 80,000 to 100,000 clones, more than 65% of which were seen just once. The top ten clones comprise around 5% of the sample. The germline V gene specifies SGHDN as CDR1 and FVKESK as CDR2. The cysteine opens and the phenylalanine closes a CDR3 of 16 amino acids. Only the CDR3 DNA is retained, 48 bases long and in frame from the first base. V loses 1 base at its end and J loses 8 bases; junction bases beyond the gene matches: 11.

The chain is made from TRBV14 and TRBJ2-1; TRBD1 aligns with 7 central bases. The TCR was taken from a man in his forties with glioma. Some clones in this sample may be carry-over from other donors' samples. Source: PBMCs, taken from a glioma patient treated with radiotherapy, temozolomide or both. The encoded CDR3 is CASSQVKGASMDEQFF. The nucleotide sequence reads TGTGCCAGCAGCCAAGTCAAGGGGGCGAGTATGGATGAGCAGTTCTTC.